This T cell receptor beta chain was documented in a study of cytomegalovirus exposure and HLA in healthy donors. The study ran its PCR with 60 Vbeta and 13 Jbeta primers. This table comes from immunoSEQ multiplex PCR, and its TCRdb copy is limited to in-frame clones, with some not included. The data show tens of thousands of clones, roughly 79% seen once. In germline, CDR1 is SEHNR, CDR2 FQNEAQ (reference sequence). V lost 3 bases and J lost 3, with 7 bases in between. The CDR3 length is 13 residues. The specimen sequenced was PBMCs. V and J are TRBV7-9 and TRBJ2-3; D unclear. This TCR derives from a man in his forties in good health and CMV-seronegative. This CDR3 reads CASSFIGTDTQYF. The CDR3 coding sequence is TGTGCCAGCAGCTTCATCGGGACAGATACGCAGTATTTT.